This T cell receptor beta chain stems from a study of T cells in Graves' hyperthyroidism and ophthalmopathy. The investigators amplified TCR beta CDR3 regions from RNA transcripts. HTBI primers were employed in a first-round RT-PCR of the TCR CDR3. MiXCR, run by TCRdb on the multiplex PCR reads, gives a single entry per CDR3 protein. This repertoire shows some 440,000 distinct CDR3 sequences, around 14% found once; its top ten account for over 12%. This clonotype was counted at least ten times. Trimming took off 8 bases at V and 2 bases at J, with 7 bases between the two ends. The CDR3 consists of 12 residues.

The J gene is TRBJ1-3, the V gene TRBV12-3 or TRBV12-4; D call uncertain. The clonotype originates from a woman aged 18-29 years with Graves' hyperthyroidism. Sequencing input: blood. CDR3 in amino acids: CASVRTGNTIYF. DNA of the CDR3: TGTGCCAGCGTCCGCACTGGAAACACCATATATTTT.